These 18 T cell receptor beta chains share one sample of origin, sequenced in a study of shared clonotypes between healthy human individuals. Naive CD8 populations comprised CD45RO-negative cells positively selected for CCR7, excluding terminally differentiated effector memory CD45RA+ cells. The table came from immunoSEQ multiplex PCR; TCRdb's copy has only in-frame clones and leaves some out. The sample shows around 2,100,000 clones, over 85% of them seen only once. The source material was naive CD8+ T cells sorted from blood. These receptors came from a young man in good health.

V gene TRBV13 combines with J gene TRBJ2-5, with 10 bases that match TRBD2. Trimming took 5 bases from V and 4 from J; bases not matched to a gene: 10. The CDR3 has 16 residues. Germline V lookup: CDR1 PRHDT, CDR2 FYEKMQ (reference sequence). CDR3 coding DNA: TGTGCCAGCAGCACTTTAGCGGGGGGAGAGGGAGAGACCCAGTACTTC. Amino acid sequence: CASSTLAGGEGETQYF. The whole variable domain, remainder taken from reference TRBV13 and TRBJ2-5, is AAGVIQSPRHLIKEKRETATLKCYPIPRHDTVYWYQQGPGQDPQFLISFYEKMQSDKGSIPDRFSAQQFSDYHSELNMSSLELGDSALYFCASSTLAGGEGETQYFGPGTRLLVL.

Remarks on this clone: With a much larger clone just one base away, this may be a read error. Other DNA variants within this sample encode the same CDR3. The rearrangement uses TRBV5-8 and TRBJ2-2, with D unclear. CDR1 SGHTS and CDR2 YDEGEE come from the germline V gene. V shed 4 bases and J shed 2 bases, with 3 bases lying between them. The CDR3 spans 12 residues. For the CDR3, the DNA is TGTGCCAGCAGCCCTAACACCGGGGAGCTGTTTTTT. Translation gives CASSPNTGELFF.

This chain links TRBV7-9 with TRBJ1-1, with D perhaps TRBD1 (6 bases). This CDR3 has 14 amino acids. Germline lookup yields CDR1 SEHNR and CDR2 FQNEAQ (reference sequence). V was clipped by 3 bases and J by 5 bases, with 13 bases between them. The CDR3 bases are TGTGCCAGCAGCTTCATGACAGGCAATACTGAAGCTTTCTTT. This translates into CASSFMTGNTEAFF.

The rearrangement links TRBV9 to TRBJ2-3; 7 positions agree with TRBD2. Germline lookup yields CDR1 SGDLS and CDR2 YYNGEE. The V and J ends lost 4 bases and 4 bases, in that order; junction bases with no gene match: 9. The CDR3 is 15 amino acids. CDR3: CASSTFGGYSDTQYF. CDR3 sequence (DNA): TGTGCCAGCAGCACTTTCGGGGGGTATTCAGATACGCAGTATTTT.

The chain recombines TRBV4-1 with TRBJ1-1; a weak D match, TRBD1 (6 bases). This CDR3 is built from 14 residues. Trimming removed 1 base from V and 11 bases from J, with 17 bases in between. Germline V gene sequence: CDR1 MGHRA, CDR2 YSYEKL. The CDR3 region is CASSQVEGGAPAFF. CDR3 nucleotide sequence: TGCGCCAGCAGCCAAGTGGAGGGGGGGGCACCGGCTTTCTTT.

CDR3 sequence reads: CASSVPVGAFSLDTQYF. CDR3 DNA sequence: TGTGCCAGCAGCGTTCCAGTGGGGGCCTTTAGCCTAGATACGCAGTATTTT. J is TRBJ2-3 and V is TRBV9, with a tentative D call TRBD1 (6 bases). Germline CDR1 and CDR2: SGDLS and YYNGEE. V shed 2 bases and J shed 5 bases, with 21 bases lying between them. The CDR3 totals 17 residues.

J is TRBJ2-2 and V is TRBV30, with TRBD2 identical over 8 bases. Per germline, CDR1 GTSNPN and CDR2 SVGIG (reference sequence). The V gene end was trimmed by 5 bases and the J gene end by 7 bases; junction bases not matched to a gene: 6. This CDR3 is built from 13 residues. CDR3 sequence: CAWGREGVGELFF. In nucleotides, the CDR3 is TGTGCCTGGGGCCGGGAGGGAGTCGGGGAGCTGTTTTTT.

The chain couples TRBV5-6 to TRBJ2-5, with D possibly being TRBD1 (5 bases). The CDR3 has 16 amino acids. Germline CDR1 and CDR2: SGHDT and YYEEEE. The V and J ends lost 4 bases and 6 bases respectively, with 22 bases between them. The DNA for the CDR3 is TGTGCCAGCAGCCTCGTGCACAGGACGGATGAAAAGACCCAGTACTTC. The encoded protein is CASSLVHRTDEKTQYF.

This clone has only a few counts. This sequence joins TRBV2 and TRBJ1-5; no firm D call. CDR3 length: 13 residues. Germline CDR1 reads SNHLY; CDR2 reads FYNNEI. Trimming stripped 3 bases from V and 7 bases from J, with 10 bases between. The CDR3 DNA is TGTGCCAGCAGTGACATGGAGGACCAGCCCCAGCATTTT. Translation gives CASSDMEDQPQHF.

The chain employs TRBV28 and TRBJ2-7, with TRBD1 matching over 8 bases. The CDR3 consists of 15 residues. Germline trimming cut 8 bases from V and 7 bases from J; bases unmatched to any gene: 16. Germline V gives CDR1 MDHEN, CDR2 SYDVKM. CDR3 in amino acids: CASLRPTGAMVEQYF. The CDR3 nucleotides are TGTGCCAGCCTCCGGCCGACAGGGGCCATGGTTGAGCAGTACTTC.

The rearrangement uses TRBV12-5 and TRBJ2-5; tentatively, D is TRBD2 (6 bases). Germline V gene data show CDR1 as LGHNT and CDR2 as FRNRAP. This CDR3 has 17 residues. With 1 base removed from V and 2 bases from J, the gap between germline ends came to 17 bases. CDR3: CASGLGEVGEWQETQYF. The CDR3 DNA reads TGTGCTAGTGGTTTGGGGGAGGTGGGGGAGTGGCAAGAGACCCAGTACTTC.

The genes are TRBV4-1 and TRBJ1-6; 9 nucleotides agree with TRBD1. J lost 12 bases, V lost 0 bases, and 9 bases had no gene match. The length of the CDR3 is 16 residues. In germline, CDR1 is MGHRA, CDR2 YSYEKL. The chain's CDR3 is CASSQEPGQGPLPLHF. CDR3 in DNA: TGCGCCAGCAGCCAAGAGCCGGGACAGGGCCCTTTACCCCTCCACTTT.

This chain links TRBV6-1 with TRBJ1-2, with no clear D. V gave up 1 base and J gave up 4 bases, with 7 bases separating them. This CDR3 is built from 13 residues. Looked up from germline, CDR1 is MNHNS and CDR2 is SASEGT. For the CDR3, the DNA is TGTGCCAGCAGTGAAGGGGTGAGCTATGGCTACACCTTC. Protein: CASSEGVSYGYTF.

The V call is TRBV7-2, the J call TRBJ2-1; D unresolved. V was trimmed by 1 base and J by 9 bases, leaving 10 bases between them. The germline V gene has CDR1 SGHTA and CDR2 FQGNSA. CDR3 length: 13 residues. The CDR3 region has the DNA TGTGCCAGCAGCTTAGGGAGCGTTGGTGAGCAGTTCTTC. Translation gives CASSLGSVGEQFF. The entire variable domain, with the rest obtained from reference TRBV7-2 and TRBJ2-1, is as follows: GAGVSQSPSNKVTEKGKDVELRCDPISGHTALYWYRQSLGQGLEFLIYFQGNSAPDKSGLPSDRFSAERTGGSVSTLTIQRTQQEDSAVYLCASSLGSVGEQFFGPGTRLTVL.

This clone showed up just once. The chain combines TRBV29-1 with TRBJ2-6; D ambiguous. V was clipped by 1 base and J by 3 bases, with 4 bases between them. The CDR3 is 13 amino acids. Germline lookup yields CDR1 SQVTM and CDR2 ANQGSEA. The chain's CDR3 is CSVEVVGANVLTF. Written as DNA, the CDR3 is TGCAGCGTTGAAGTGGTTGGGGCCAACGTCCTGACTTTC.

The chain recombines TRBV4-1 with TRBJ2-1; 10 nucleotides match TRBD1. Trimming took 4 bases from V and 8 from J; bases not matched to a gene: 11. Germline V gene data show CDR1 as MGHRA and CDR2 as YSYEKL. CDR3 size: 16 residues. CDR3 coding DNA: TGCGCCAGCAGCCCGAACCGGGACAGGGGAGGCCATGAGCAGTTCTTC. Translating gives CASSPNRDRGGHEQFF.

This chain joins TRBV9 and TRBJ2-5; D is perhaps TRBD2 (7 bases). CDR1 and CDR2 (germline): SGDLS, YYNGEE. The CDR3 consists of 14 residues. V lost 0 bases, J lost 7 bases, and 13 bases lay in between. The CDR3 region is CASSVEAGAGTQYF. As DNA, the CDR3 is TGTGCCAGCAGCGTAGAGGCGGGGGCCGGGACCCAGTACTTC. Full variable domain (rest looked up from reference TRBV9 and TRBJ2-5): DSGVTQTPKHLITATGQRVTLRCSPRSGDLSVYWYQQSLDQGLQFLIQYYNGEERAKGNILERFSAQQFPDLHSELNLSSLELGDSALYFCASSVEAGAGTQYFGPGTRLLVL.

CDR3 in DNA: TGTGCCAGCAGCTTCGACCGGGAGAGGGAAAAACTGTTTTTT. Its protein is CASSFDREREKLFF. V gene TRBV7-9 combines with J gene TRBJ1-4, with D unclear. Germline V gene sequence: CDR1 SEHNR, CDR2 FQNEAQ (reference sequence). CDR3 length: 14 residues. V was clipped by 3 bases and J by 8 bases, with 13 bases between them. The full variable domain, with the rest looked up from reference TRBV7-9 and TRBJ1-4, is DTGVSQNPRHKITKRGQNVTFRCDPISEHNRLYWYRQTLGQGPEFLTYFQNEAQLEKSRLLSDRFSAERPKGSFSTLEIQRTEQGDSAMYLCASSFDREREKLFFGSGTQLSVL.